The present T cell receptor (beta chain) was sequenced within a study of T cell responses to AZD1222 COVID-19 vaccine. Overall study findings and caveats: Repertoire sampling happened only post peak T cell response. Donors, mostly white British, included more females; clonal diversity was possibly underestimated. Spike regions recognized by vaccine-associated CD4 TCRs spanned the protein, led by 160-218 and 743-854.

Germline V gene sequence: CDR1 GTSNPN, CDR2 SVGIG (reference sequence). V lost 3 bases and J lost 10, with 13 bases in between. This CDR3 comprises 13 residues. With regard to this clone: The antigen is undetermined.

Only in-frame clones appear in the TCRdb table, and some are missing; sequencing was by immunoSEQ multiplex PCR. Among fewer than 75,000 clones listed, just over 90% were seen once. The sequence was collected from an adult who received the MenACWY meningococcal vaccine as a control. This specimen consisted of peripheral blood, obtained 28 days after the second dose of the MenACWY control vaccine. The V call is TRBV30, the J call TRBJ1-6, with D perhaps matching TRBD1 (6 bases). In DNA, the CDR3 is TGTGCCTGGAGACAGGGTGGTGGCTCACCCCTCCACTTT. The encoded protein is CAWRQGGGSPLHF.